This is a list of T cell receptor beta chains from one sample in a study of blood T cell repertoires in COVID-19. Assay used: immunoSEQ multiplex PCR; TCRdb lists only in-frame clones, some missing. The sample yields about 180,000 clones, over 80% seen once. Material: peripheral blood. The receptors originated from a woman aged 70 to 79 with acute or convalescent COVID-19. CDR3s include the opening cysteine and the closing phenylalanine or tryptophan. A D gene is named only where the DNA matches it firmly. Size values are once, few and many counts, or a class for expanded clones, and some rows have none.

cdr3_aa	cdr3_nt	v_call	d_call	j_call	clone_size	cdr3_length
CASSQDRRSGEAFF	TGCGCCAGCAGCCAAGATCGTCGAAGCGGAGAAGCTTTCTTT	TRBV4-3	-	TRBJ1-1	-	14
CASRLGQGGLATNEKLFF	TGTGCCAGCAGACTGGGACAGGGAGGTCTTGCAACTAATGAAAAACTGTTTTTT	TRBV27	TRBD1	TRBJ1-4	-	18
CASSLGDAAGETQYF	TGTGCCAGCAGCTTGGGGGACGCCGCGGGGGAGACCCAGTACTTC	TRBV7-8	-	TRBJ2-5	-	15
CASSPGQGSQPQHF	TGTGCCAGCAGCCCAGGACAGGGGTCACAGCCCCAGCATTTT	TRBV7-8	TRBD1	TRBJ1-5	-	14
CASSMGRTGLDGYTF	TGTGCCAGTAGTATGGGCCGGACAGGGTTAGATGGCTACACCTTC	TRBV19	TRBD1	TRBJ1-2	-	15
CASSSDRGRSGNTIYF	TGTGCCAGTAGTTCAGACAGGGGCCGCTCTGGAAACACCATATATTTT	TRBV19	TRBD1	TRBJ1-3	-	16
CASTPRGGITEAFF	TGTGCCAGCACCCCCAGAGGGGGTATCACTGAAGCTTTCTTT	TRBV6-5	-	TRBJ1-1	few	14
CASSQDLSYEQYF	TGCGCCAGCAGCCAAGACCTCTCCTACGAGCAGTACTTC	TRBV4-3	-	TRBJ2-7	-	13
CASSPRPGGNQPQHF	TGTGCCAGCAGCCCTCGACCAGGGGGCAATCAGCCCCAGCATTTT	TRBV3-1/TRBV3-2	-	TRBJ1-5	-	15
CASRPGNLIGNQPQHF	TGTGCCAGCAGGCCAGGGAATCTTATTGGCAATCAGCCCCAGCATTTT	TRBV28	-	TRBJ1-5	once	16
CASSTLAGYEKLFF	TGTGCCAGCAGCACCCTCGCGGGATACGAAAAACTGTTTTTT	TRBV7-8	-	TRBJ1-4	-	14
CASSPLGGTGLYEQYF	TGTGCCAGCTCACCACTCGGCGGGACAGGTCTGTACGAGCAGTACTTC	TRBV18	TRBD1	TRBJ2-7	few	16
CASSRSGFNDGYTF	TGTGCCAGCAGTCGATCGGGGTTTAACGATGGCTACACCTTC	TRBV28	-	TRBJ1-2	once	14
CASSVGLAGGTDTQYF	TGTGCCAGCAGCGTAGGACTAGCGGGGGGCACAGATACGCAGTATTTT	TRBV9	TRBD2	TRBJ2-3	-	16
CASSPGTPTGELFF	TGTGCCAGCAGCCCTGGGACACCGACCGGGGAGCTGTTTTTT	TRBV28	-	TRBJ2-2	-	14
CASSYQTVNSNQPQHF	TGTGCCAGCAGTTACCAGACAGTAAATAGCAATCAGCCCCAGCATTTT	TRBV6-2/TRBV6-3	-	TRBJ1-5	-	16
CASSEGWQGTGELFF	TGTGCCAGCAGCGAGGGGTGGCAGGGGACCGGGGAGCTGTTTTTT	TRBV7-9	-	TRBJ2-2	-	15
CASSKPRDRGTSTDTQYF	TGTGCCAGCAGCAAACCACGGGACAGGGGAACTAGCACAGATACGCAGTATTTT	TRBV21-1	-	TRBJ2-3	-	18
CASSRFSPGSQYF	TGTGCCAGCAGCCGATTTTCCCCGGGGTCCCAGTATTTT	TRBV4-2	-	TRBJ2-3	-	13
CAWSPTGPNSPLHF	TGTGCCTGGAGTCCGACAGGCCCTAATTCACCCCTCCACTTT	TRBV30	-	TRBJ1-6	-	14
CASSPRTVQETQYF	TGTGCCAGCTCACCACGTACAGTCCAAGAGACCCAGTACTTC	TRBV18	-	TRBJ2-5	-	14
CASSSTGGTNEKLFF	TGTGCCAGCAGCTCAACAGGGGGAACTAATGAAAAACTGTTTTTT	TRBV7-2	TRBD1	TRBJ1-4	-	15
CASSYYTGNTGELFF	TGTGCCAGCAGTTACTATACAGGAAACACCGGGGAGCTGTTTTTT	TRBV6-2/TRBV6-3	-	TRBJ2-2	-	15
CASSQGQGDYGYTF	TGTGCCAGCAGCCAAGGGCAGGGTGACTATGGCTACACCTTC	TRBV3-1/TRBV3-2	-	TRBJ1-2	-	14
CASGPSGSGYYGYTF	TGTGCTAGTGGTCCGTCAGGGTCGGGCTACTATGGCTACACCTTC	TRBV12-5	-	TRBJ1-2	-	15
CASSNKDRGNEKLFF	TGTGCCAGCAGCAATAAGGACAGGGGGAATGAAAAACTGTTTTTT	TRBV21-1	-	TRBJ1-4	-	15
CASSLTGTYEQYF	TGTGCCAGCAGTCTAACAGGGACCTACGAGCAGTACTTC	TRBV27	-	TRBJ2-7	few	13
CASSGQANTGELFF	TGTGCCAGTAGTGGACAGGCGAACACCGGGGAGCTGTTTTTT	TRBV19	TRBD1	TRBJ2-2	-	14
CAWNQGQGASSPLHF	TGTGCCTGGAATCAAGGACAGGGTGCCAGTTCACCCCTCCACTTT	TRBV30	TRBD1	TRBJ1-6	-	15
CASSVGDRSYSGNTIYF	TGTGCCAGCAGCGTTGGGGACAGGTCATACTCTGGAAACACCATATATTTT	TRBV9	TRBD1	TRBJ1-3	-	17
CASDRGLGTEAFF	TGTGCCAGCGACAGGGGGCTTGGAACTGAAGCTTTCTTT	TRBV28	TRBD1	TRBJ1-1	-	13
CASSESTIRGYTF	TGTGCCAGCAGTGAATCGACAATCAGGGGCTACACCTTC	TRBV2	-	TRBJ1-2	few	13
CASSMTQLNEKLFF	TGTGCCAGTAGTATGACTCAGCTTAATGAAAAACTGTTTTTT	TRBV19	-	TRBJ1-4	-	14
CAWSRGLAGYVTGELFF	TGTGCCTGGAGTAGGGGACTAGCGGGATATGTTACCGGGGAGCTGTTTTTT	TRBV30	TRBD2	TRBJ2-2	-	17
CASSFPGSPEAFF	TGTGCCAGCAGTTTTCCGGGTAGCCCTGAAGCTTTCTTT	TRBV12-3/TRBV12-4	-	TRBJ1-1	-	13
CASSGYGTGDTEAFF	TGTGCCAGCAGCGGATACGGGACAGGGGACACTGAAGCTTTCTTT	TRBV7-2	TRBD1	TRBJ1-1	-	15
CSPIPGGGYEQYF	TGCAGCCCCATACCAGGCGGGGGATACGAGCAGTACTTC	TRBV29-1	TRBD2	TRBJ2-7	few	13
CASSIGQRSSYEQYF	TGTGCCAGTAGTATAGGGCAGCGGAGCTCCTACGAGCAGTACTTC	TRBV19	-	TRBJ2-7	-	15
CASSVASGSWTDTQYF	TGTGCCAGCAGCGTAGCTAGCGGGAGTTGGACAGATACGCAGTATTTT	TRBV9	TRBD2	TRBJ2-3	-	16
CASMMGRSGGSDTGELFF	TGTGCCAGTATGATGGGTCGTTCAGGCGGGAGCGACACCGGGGAGCTGTTTTTT	TRBV19	TRBD2	TRBJ2-2	-	18
CASSRTGRFTDTQYF	TGTGCCAGCAGTCGGACAGGGAGGTTCACAGATACGCAGTATTTT	TRBV14	TRBD1	TRBJ2-3	-	15